This T cell receptor (beta chain) was recorded in a study of blood T cell repertoires in COVID-19. Whole-study context: Samples representing acute and convalescent COVID-19 were sourced from the United States, Italy and Spain. PBMCs, B-cell-depleted T cells, or T cells provided the cDNA or gDNA that made up the material.

Per the original data handling: Amplification from reference gene primers served as the basis for estimated nucleated cell counts. The table came from immunoSEQ multiplex PCR; TCRdb's copy has only in-frame clones and leaves some out. V, J and clone size are those of that table, while D and trimming were read from the DNA. The table lists under 250,000 clones, around 88% of them singletons. This clone occurred once. What was sequenced was peripheral blood. The sequence came from a man in his forties or fifties with active or convalescent COVID-19.

The CDR3 region has the DNA TGTGCCAGCAGCGCAGTCCGGGGTTCCGGGGAGCTGTTTTTT. It encodes CASSAVRGSGELFF. V and J are TRBV11-3 and TRBJ2-2; a possible D gene is TRBD2 (5 bases). V was pared by 5 bases and J by 6 bases, with 13 bases between. The CDR3 contains 14 residues. CDR1 and CDR2 from the germline V gene are SGHNT and YENEEA.